This TCR beta chain is drawn from a study of T cells in Graves' hyperthyroidism and ophthalmopathy. The CDR3 contains 16 residues. Between the trimmed V and J ends, which lost 1 base and 4 bases, there was a span of 15 bases. Germline V gene data show CDR1 as SGHRS and CDR2 as YFSETQ. TCR beta CDR3 sequences were amplified from RNA transcripts. HTBI primers were the set used in a first-round RT-PCR of the TCR CDR3. Each CDR3 protein gets one entry after TCRdb re-called the multiplex PCR reads with MiXCR. The data contain 400,000 or so distinct CDR3 sequences, more than 14% of them singletons. A NOSPECS grade of at least 4, a Clinical Activity Score of at least 3 and duration under 3 months were recorded in ophthalmopathy patients. Uncontrolled infection, other autoimmune disease, pregnancy or lactation disqualified patients from enrolment. Cells are PBMCs isolated from about 10 ml of fresh blood. Of note for this clonotype: A much larger clone differs from this one at a single base, so this may be a read error. It is likely a read error, because the conserved phenylalanine at the end of the CDR3 is missing.

This receptor was taken from a woman in her thirties with Graves' ophthalmopathy. The sample comprised blood. The chain combines TRBV5-1 with TRBJ2-1; D perhaps matches TRBD2 (5 bases). The CDR3 loop reads CASSLSGITLYNEQFS. The CDR3 nucleotides are TGCGCCAGCAGCTTGTCGGGAATAACACTTTACAATGAGCAGTTCTCC.